The 5 T cell receptor beta chains given below trace back to one sample, sequenced in a study of Ad26.COV2.S vaccination and SARS-CoV-2 variants. Treatment: some 19 received Ad26.COV2.S at low or high dose, single or two shots; roughly five received placebo; per-sample allocation not given. Day 63 after the first injection of vaccine or placebo was the sampling time. Measured with immunoSEQ multiplex PCR; TCRdb has only the in-frame clones, and not every one. The sample includes some 370,000 clones, 83% of them seen just once. Sequenced here: peripheral blood, sampled in a trial of Ad26.COV2.S vaccine versus placebo. All receptors come from a person between 18 and 65 years old who received the Ad26.COV2.S COVID-19 vaccine or a placebo.

The J gene is TRBJ1-5, the V gene TRBV27, with D perhaps matching TRBD1 (5 bases). This CDR3 contains 14 residues. V shed 3 bases and J shed 6 bases, with 12 bases lying between them. Germline CDR1 and CDR2: MNHEY and SMNVEV (reference sequence). CDR3 DNA sequence: TGTGCCAGCAGTTTTTTAGGGGCAAGTCAGCCCCAGCATTTT. Amino acids: CASSFLGASQPQHF.

The V and J genes are TRBV27 and TRBJ1-1; D uncertain. The CDR3 runs to 14 residues. Germline CDR1 and CDR2: MNHEY and SMNVEV (reference sequence). Trimming removed 3 bases from V and 0 bases from J, with 8 bases in between. CDR3 DNA: TGTGCCAGCAGTTTTGGCGGGATGAACACTGAAGCTTTCTTT. It codes for CASSFGGMNTEAFF.

The chain couples TRBV4-2 to TRBJ2-2; TRBD2 aligns across 9 bases. With 4 bases clipped from V and 5 bases from J, the junction kept 8 bases outside the gene matches. The CDR3 loop spans 16 amino acids. The germline V gene encodes CDR1 LGHNA and CDR2 YNFKEQ. CDR3 region: CASSPVSGSMTGELFF. CDR3 DNA: TGTGCCAGCAGCCCTGTTAGCGGGAGTATGACCGGGGAGCTGTTTTTT.

The chain links TRBV5-5 to TRBJ2-1; 13 bases align to TRBD2. This CDR3 contains 15 residues. Per the germline V gene, CDR1 is SGHKS and CDR2 is YYEKEE (reference sequence). Trimming cost V 1 base and J 10 bases; bases outside gene matches: 5. CDR3 in amino acids: CASSLTSGRAREQFF. The DNA of the CDR3 is TGTGCCAGCAGCTTGACTAGCGGGAGGGCCCGGGAGCAGTTCTTC.

CDR3 in amino acids: CASSARQGTGEQFF. The DNA of the CDR3 is TGTGCCAGCAGCGCTAGACAGGGGACGGGTGAGCAGTTCTTC. The rearrangement links TRBV7-7 to TRBJ2-1; 8 nucleotides match TRBD1. The CDR3 loop spans 14 amino acids. The junction had 9 bases not matched to a gene; V was cut back by 5 bases and J by 9 bases. Germline V gene sequence: CDR1 SSHAT, CDR2 FNYEAQ (reference sequence).